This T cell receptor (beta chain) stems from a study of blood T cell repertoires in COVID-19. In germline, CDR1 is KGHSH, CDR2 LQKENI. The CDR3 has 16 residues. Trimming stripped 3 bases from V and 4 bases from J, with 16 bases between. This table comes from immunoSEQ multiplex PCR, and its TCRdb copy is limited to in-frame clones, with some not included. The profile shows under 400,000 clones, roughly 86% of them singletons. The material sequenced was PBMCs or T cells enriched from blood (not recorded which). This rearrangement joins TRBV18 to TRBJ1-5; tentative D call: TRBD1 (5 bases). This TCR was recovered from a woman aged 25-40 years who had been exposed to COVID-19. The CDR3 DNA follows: TGTGCCAGCTCACCGGGCCAAGGGGCCCAAAATCAGCCCCAGCATTTT. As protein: CASSPGQGAQNQPQHF.